What follows are 16 T cell receptor beta chains derived from one specimen sequenced in a study of blood T cells in healthy people across ages. Alongside a J-beta primer mix, a sample-barcoded 5' primer served in a second PCR lasting roughly 7 to 11 cycles. TCRdb independently ran MiXCR on the 5' RACE reads; one entry per CDR3 protein. The data hold 1.5 million to 2 million distinct CDR3 sequences, with about 50% observed a single time. Material: blood. The origin of the receptors is a woman in her thirties or forties in good health.

This chain connects TRBV10-3 to TRBJ2-7; 8 positions match TRBD1. V lost 6 bases, J lost 6 bases, and 7 bases stayed unmatched. Germline lookup yields CDR1 ENHRY and CDR2 SYGVKD. The CDR3 is 13 residues long. In DNA, the CDR3 is TGTGCCATCAGCCGACAGGGGATGGTCGAGCAGTACTTC. Amino acid sequence: CAISRQGMVEQYF.

In this sample, this clonotype turned up a few times. V is TRBV15 and J is TRBJ2-4; 8 positions agree with TRBD2. The germline gives CDR1 LNHNV, CDR2 YYDKDF (reference sequence). The CDR3 loop spans 14 amino acids. Germline trimming cut 5 bases from V and 13 bases from J; bases unmatched to any gene: 13. The CDR3 is CATSQTAGAREQYF. DNA for the CDR3: TGTGCCACCAGCCAAACAGCGGGGGCCCGAGAGCAGTACTTC.

This chain uses TRBV7-9 with TRBJ2-4; 13 bases are a match to TRBD2. TRBJ2-7 explains the end of the DNA better; the J call may be wrong. The CDR3 covers 16 residues. Germline CDR1 SEHNR, CDR2 FQNEAQ (reference sequence). CDR3 nucleotide sequence: TGTGCCAGCAGCTCAGAAGGGACTAGCGGGGACTACGAGCAGTACTTC. This gives the protein CASSSEGTSGDYEQYF.

A single count supports this clonotype. This chain connects TRBV20-1 to TRBJ1-2; 9 nucleotides align to TRBD1. The CDR3 sequence is 14 residues long. V lost 2 bases and J lost 5; bases outside the gene matches: 6. CDR1 and CDR2 from the germline V gene are DFQATT and SNEGSKA (reference sequence). CDR3 residues: CSARLTGTGYGYTF. The CDR3 DNA reads TGCAGTGCTAGACTTACCGGGACAGGGTATGGCTACACCTTC.

The chain recombines TRBV20-1 with TRBJ2-5; D is unresolved. This CDR3 is built from 12 residues. Per germline, CDR1 DFQATT and CDR2 SNEGSKA (reference sequence). V lost 5 bases, J lost 11 bases, and 18 bases lay in between. CDR3 region: CSALQTWGEQYF. Here the CDR3 DNA reads TGCAGTGCTCTACAAACCTGGGGTGAGCAGTACTTC.

J is TRBJ2-7 and V is TRBV7-9; TRBD1 agrees at 10 bases. Germline CDR1 reads SEHNR; CDR2 reads FQNEAQ (reference sequence). This CDR3 is built from 16 residues. The J segment lost 12 bases and the V segment lost 2 bases, leaving 16 bases of the junction unmatched. This chain's CDR3 is CASSLNNVRDRGDWYF. CDR3 DNA: TGTGCCAGCAGCTTAAATAACGTTAGGGACAGGGGCGATTGGTACTTC.

J is TRBJ2-3 and V is TRBV20-1; D might be TRBD1 (6 bases). CDR3 length equals 14 residues. CDR1 DFQATT and CDR2 SNEGSKA come from the germline V gene (reference sequence). Trimming took 6 bases from V and 0 from J, leaving 13 bases between them. CDR3 bases: TGCAGTGCCGGACAGCTATCTAGCACAGATACGCAGTATTTT. Translating gives CSAGQLSSTDTQYF.

The chain uses TRBV9 and TRBJ2-5, with 10 bases aligning to TRBD2. Germline CDR1 and CDR2: SGDLS and YYNGEE. Trimming took 3 bases from V and 11 from J; bases not matched to a gene: 25. There are 19 residues in the CDR3. In DNA, the CDR3 is TGTGCCAGCAGCGACCGCGTTCTCCTAGCGGGGGAGAACTACAATGAGCAGTACTTC. The encoded protein is CASSDRVLLAGENYNEQYF.

The gene calls are TRBV28 and TRBJ1-2, with 8 bases lining up with TRBD1. V shed 3 bases and J 10 bases; nucleotides not matched to a gene: 16. CDR1 is MDHEN, CDR2 SYDVKM, per germline. The CDR3 totals 16 residues. The CDR3 reads CASSFPLRQGKFDYTF. CDR3 DNA: TGTGCCAGCAGTTTTCCCCTTCGACAGGGGAAGTTTGACTACACCTTC.

This clonotype was seen more than once but under ten times. The chain links TRBV10-3 to TRBJ2-3; D remains unclear. This CDR3 has 14 amino acids. V was pared by 3 bases and J by 1 base, with 8 bases between. The V gene's germline CDR1 is ENHRY and CDR2 SYGVKD. The CDR3: CAISDLGGTDTQYF. DNA for the CDR3: TGTGCCATCAGTGACCTTGGGGGCACAGATACGCAGTATTTT.

The J gene is TRBJ2-3, the V gene TRBV7-6; TRBD2 agrees at 12 bases. CDR1 is SGHVS and CDR2 is FNYEAQ in the germline V gene. V shed 2 bases and J 5 bases; nucleotides not matched to a gene: 11. The CDR3 loop spans 18 amino acids. The CDR3 protein is CASSLRLASGGAGDTQYF. The CDR3 nucleotides read TGTGCCAGCAGCTTAAGGTTGGCTAGCGGGGGGGCCGGAGATACGCAGTATTTT.

This clonotype has more than one count but fewer than ten. DNA for the CDR3: TGTGCCAGCAGTAACGGGAAAAGGGAGTATGGCTACACCTTC. Amino acids: CASSNGKREYGYTF. V gene TRBV6-6 combines with J gene TRBJ1-2; no definite D call. V shed 5 bases and J shed 5 bases, with 15 bases lying between them. The germline CDR1 and CDR2 sequences are MNHNY and SVGAGI (reference sequence). CDR3 length equals 14 residues.

The chain is built from TRBV7-2 and TRBJ1-5, with D unclear. V was clipped by 4 bases and J by 5 bases, with 15 bases between them. Germline lookup yields CDR1 SGHTA and CDR2 FQGNSA. CDR3 length equals 15 residues. As DNA, the CDR3 is TGTGCCAGCAGCTCTTCTTTGGAGAGGTATCAGCCCCAGCATTTT. Translation: CASSSSLERYQPQHF.

The chain employs TRBV24-1 and TRBJ1-2; 9 positions match TRBD1. Germline loops: CDR1 KGHDR, CDR2 SFDVKD. The CDR3 consists of 14 residues. J gave up 6 bases and V 4 bases, and 5 bases lay outside the gene matches. The CDR3 loop reads CATSDDRTGDGYTF. Here the CDR3 DNA reads TGTGCCACCAGTGACGATAGGACAGGGGATGGCTACACCTTC.

The chain couples TRBV5-1 to TRBJ1-2; D not certain. V was trimmed by 3 bases and J by 8 bases, leaving 14 bases between them. In germline, CDR1 is SGHRS, CDR2 YFSETQ. The CDR3 has 13 residues. CDR3 coding DNA: TGCGCCAGCAGCTCGGACGGGATAGAAGGCTACACCTTC. Its translation: CASSSDGIEGYTF.

The chain links TRBV7-2 to TRBJ1-6, with D perhaps TRBD1 (6 bases). The CDR3 loop spans 15 amino acids. The V end lost 6 bases, the J end lost 15 bases, and 24 bases lay between the germline ends. Germline V lookup: CDR1 SGHTA, CDR2 FQGNSA. The CDR3 DNA follows: TGTGCCAGCAGTCAATCAGGCTCTGGACAGTCGGGCCTCCACTTT. Its protein product is CASSQSGSGQSGLHF.